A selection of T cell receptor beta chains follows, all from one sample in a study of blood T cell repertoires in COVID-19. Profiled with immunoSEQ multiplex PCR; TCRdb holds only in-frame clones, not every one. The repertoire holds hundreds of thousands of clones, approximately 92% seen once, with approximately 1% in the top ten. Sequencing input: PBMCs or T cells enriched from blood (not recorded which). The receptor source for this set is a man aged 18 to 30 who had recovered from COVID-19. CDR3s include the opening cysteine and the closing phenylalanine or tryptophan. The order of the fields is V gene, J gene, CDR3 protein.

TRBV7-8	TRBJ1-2	CASSPPSDRDGYTF
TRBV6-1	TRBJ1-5	CASSDAGGGNQPQHF
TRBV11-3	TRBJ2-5	CASSSSTGTASYQETQYF
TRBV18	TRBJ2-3	CASSPPERDTQYF
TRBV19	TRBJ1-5	CASTGGWGNQPQHF
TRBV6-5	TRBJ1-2	CASIQARTGHGYTF
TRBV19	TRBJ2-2	CASSLTSGVSGELFF
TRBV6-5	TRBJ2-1	CASSFRLASSYNEQFF
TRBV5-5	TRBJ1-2	CASSYTSGGRGHGYTF
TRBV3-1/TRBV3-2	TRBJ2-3	CASSPGMGTDTQYF
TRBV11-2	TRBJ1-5	CASSPGEVQPQHF
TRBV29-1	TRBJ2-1	CSAQGSYNEQFF
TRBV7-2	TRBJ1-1	CASSGTGLGATEAFF
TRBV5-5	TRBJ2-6	CASSLVGTGTSGANVLTF
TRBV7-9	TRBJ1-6	CASSSQGPLSPLHF
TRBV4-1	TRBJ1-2	CASSHGQLVTPYYGYTF
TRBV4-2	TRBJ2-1	CASSQVGLAGANEQFF
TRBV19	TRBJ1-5	CASINSYSNQPQHF
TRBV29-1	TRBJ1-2	CSVEGRGLDYGYTF
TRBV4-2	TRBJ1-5	CASSQETGGFNQPQHF
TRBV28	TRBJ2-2	CASGRYTGELFF
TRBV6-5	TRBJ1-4	CAITPMTGVDEKLFF
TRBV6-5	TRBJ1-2	CASRPTGGYGYTF
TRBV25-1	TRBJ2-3	CASSSSGGRNTQYF
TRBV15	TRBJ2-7	CATSRVSGQGYEQYF
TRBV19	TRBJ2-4	CASSMRSQGGWAKNIQYF
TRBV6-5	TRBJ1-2	CASIPPGGGGYTF
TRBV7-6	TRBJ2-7	CASSLSGGDRGNEQYF
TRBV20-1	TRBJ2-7	CSVAWEYEQYF
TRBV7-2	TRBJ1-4	CASSLSASRGSEKLFF
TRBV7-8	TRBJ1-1	CASSPRRDRGVSTEAFF
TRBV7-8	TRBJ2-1	CASSSGGYEQFF
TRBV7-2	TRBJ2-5	CASSSGSRETQYF
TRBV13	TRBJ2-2	CASSLLAGGRAGELFF
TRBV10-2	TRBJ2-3	CASSLTSGGKQYF
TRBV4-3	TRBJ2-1	CASSQDRDRQFF
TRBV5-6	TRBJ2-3	CASRGPRTDTQYF
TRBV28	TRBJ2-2	CASSLNQGRTGELFF
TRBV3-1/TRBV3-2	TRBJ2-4	CASSQQQGDGKNIQYF
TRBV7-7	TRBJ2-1	CASSSGTSGTGSEQFF
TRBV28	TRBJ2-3	CASTSGSPTDTQYF
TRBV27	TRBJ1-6	CASSLQDRGTSPLHF
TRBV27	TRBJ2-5	CASSQDRDEETQYF
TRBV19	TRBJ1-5	CASSSTGQGGGQPQHF
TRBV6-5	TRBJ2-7	CASGGQGWDEQYF
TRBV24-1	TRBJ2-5	CATSDSPGQGMEETQYF
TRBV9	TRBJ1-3	CASSVNRGGNTIYF
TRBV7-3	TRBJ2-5	CASSLAGGPETQYF
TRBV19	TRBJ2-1	CASSTYRDRPNNEQFF
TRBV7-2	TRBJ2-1	CASNRPGLAFNEQFF
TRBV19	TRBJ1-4	CASALLRNEKLFF
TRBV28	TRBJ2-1	CASSPTTSVYNEQFF
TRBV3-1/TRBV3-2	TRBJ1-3	CASSQGIISGNTIYF
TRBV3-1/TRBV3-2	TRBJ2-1	CASSQIVSNEQFF